These T cell receptor beta chains were read from a single sample in a study of regulatory T cells in long-lasting Graves disease. TCRdb redid the calling of the multiplex PCR reads with MiXCR, one entry per CDR3 protein. The table has 400,000 to 550,000 distinct CDR3 sequences, around 14% seen once; the top ten hold roughly 17%. These data were likewise used in another study, on T cells in Graves' hyperthyroidism and ophthalmopathy.

Specimen: peripheral blood mononuclear cells (PBMCs), collected at new diagnosis, from a patient treated with antithyroid drugs. These receptors originate from a woman under 40 with Graves disease. CDR3s include the opening cysteine and the closing phenylalanine or tryptophan. The D gene is left open where the match is weak. The size of a clone is reported for some rows only, either as once, few or many, or as a class for expanded clones.

j_call v_call clone_size d_call cdr3_nt cdr3_aa
TRBJ2-5 TRBV6-2/TRBV6-3 many NA TGTGCCAGCAGTTTGGAGAGCGGTGAGACCCAGTACTTC CASSLESGETQYF
TRBJ2-6 TRBV12-3/TRBV12-4 many NA TGTGCCAGCACCATGGGGCTCGTCGGGGGGACAATGCACTCTGGGGCCAACGTCCTGACTTTC CASTMGLVGGTMHSGANVLTF
TRBJ1-1 TRBV18 NA NA TGTGCCAGCTCACACATGGACACCTTAAGAACTGAAGCTTTCTTT CASSHMDTLRTEAFF
TRBJ2-1 TRBV3-1 many NA TGTGCCAGCAGCCAAGATTGGCTGCTGGGGTACAATGAGCAGTTCTTC CASSQDWLLGYNEQFF
TRBJ2-5 TRBV7-9 many TRBD2 TGTGCCAGCAGCCTTAGGACTAGCAATTCGGAGACCCAGTACTTC CASSLRTSNSETQYF
TRBJ1-1 TRBV7-9 many NA TGTGCCAGCAGCGTACCGTTAGGGGGTCTGAACACTGAAGCTTTCTTT CASSVPLGGLNTEAFF
TRBJ1-5 TRBV10-3 many NA TGTGCCATCAGTGAATTCGGCGGATATCAGCCCCAGCATTTT CAISEFGGYQPQHF
TRBJ2-7 TRBV12-3/TRBV12-4 NA NA TGTGCCAGCAGTCTGACAGGTTCCTACGGGCAGTACTTC CASSLTGSYGQYF
TRBJ2-7 TRBV18 NA TRBD2 TGTGCCAGCTCACCTCGGGAGGGGATCTACGAGCAGTACTTC CASSPREGIYEQYF
TRBJ2-5 TRBV20-1 NA NA TGCAGTGCTAGACAATACGAGACCCAGTACTTC CSARQYETQYF
TRBJ2-5 TRBV20-1 many NA TGCAGTGCTAGGGCAGGGGGGGCGTTAGAGACCCAGTACTTC CSARAGGALETQYF
TRBJ2-2 TRBV28 few TRBD1 TGTGCCACGCCGGGACAGGGATCCGGGGAGCTGTTTTTT CATPGQGSGELFF
TRBJ2-2 TRBV14 many NA TGTGCCAGCAGCCAAGCTCGAGGCGGGGAGCTGTTTTTT CASSQARGGELFF
TRBJ2-2 TRBV27 many NA TGTGCCAGCAGTCCCCGAGGGAACACCGGGGAGCTGTTTTTT CASSPRGNTGELFF
TRBJ1-6 TRBV18 NA NA TGTGCCAGCTCACCGGGCAGTACCTATAATTCACCCCTCCACTTT CASSPGSTYNSPLHF
TRBJ1-4 TRBV27 many TRBD1 TGTGCCAGCAGTTTACCACGACAGGGTGCAACTAATGAAAAACTGTTTTTT CASSLPRQGATNEKLFF
TRBJ1-2 TRBV10-3 many TRBD1 TGTGCCATCAGCCCGACAGGGGGTAAAGGCTATGGCTACACCTTC CAISPTGGKGYGYTF
TRBJ2-3 TRBV10-1 few NA TGCGCCAGCAGTAGCGGAATATCCCTGACAGATACGCAGTATTTT CASSSGISLTDTQYF
TRBJ2-2 TRBV28 NA NA TGTGCCAGCAGTTTCCCCGGACCGGGAACCCACACCGGGGAGCTGTTTTTT CASSFPGPGTHTGELFF
TRBJ2-7 TRBV4-2 few NA TGTGCCAGCAGCCAAGATGCGAACCCAGCGGTAAGCGAGCAGTACTTC CASSQDANPAVSEQYF
TRBJ1-1 TRBV5-6 few NA TGTGCCAGCAGCGCGCTGGGGGTCACTGAAGCTTTCTTT CASSALGVTEAFF
TRBJ2-7 TRBV12-3/TRBV12-4 many NA TGTGCCAGCAGTTACCCTCGGAACGAGCAGTACTTC CASSYPRNEQYF
TRBJ1-6 TRBV30 few NA TGTGCCTGGAAGGCAGCCTATAATTCACCCCTCCACTTT CAWKAAYNSPLHF
TRBJ2-7 TRBV6-9 NA NA TGTGCCAGCAGTTACTCGAATGGGGGAACTTACGAGCAGTACTTC CASSYSNGGTYEQYF
TRBJ1-2 TRBV3-1 many NA TGTGCCAGCAGCCAAGACGAAGGGAGCTACACCTTC CASSQDEGSYTF